One and the same sample provided the 32 T cell receptor beta chains below, sequenced in a study of identifying expanded T cells in peripheral blood. Clones were sequenced by immunoSEQ multiplex PCR, and TCRdb holds only the in-frame ones, with some missing. The sample lists approximately 120,000 clones, approximately 90% occurring once. The sequenced sample consisted of blood. These receptors were collected from a person aged 18-69 years in good health.

The DNA for the CDR3 is TGTGCCAGCAGCTGGTCGGCGACTAGCGGGCCCCAAGAGACCCAGTACTTC. Protein: CASSWSATSGPQETQYF. The chain couples TRBV28 to TRBJ2-5; 10 nucleotides line up with TRBD2. The CDR3 is 17 residues long. Losses at the gene ends were 6 bases for V and 1 base for J; bases not matched to a gene: 11. CDR1 MDHEN and CDR2 SYDVKM come from the germline V gene.

The DNA of the CDR3 is TGTGCCAGCAGCTTGGATCTCGAGAGGAGCTTGTATTTT. Amino acids: CASSLDLERSLYF. The chain carries TRBV5-4 and TRBJ2-3; D not certain. This CDR3 is 13 amino acids long. Germline loops: CDR1 SGHNT, CDR2 YYREEE (reference sequence). Trimming took off 0 bases at V and 14 bases at J, with 16 bases between the two ends.

The chain combines TRBV19 with TRBJ2-1; no reliable D call. The CDR3 runs 15 residues. V lost 5 bases, J lost 0 bases, and 11 bases lay in between. Germline values: CDR1 LNHDA, CDR2 SQIVND (reference sequence). The CDR3 is CASSYLSSSYNEQFF. The DNA for the CDR3 is TGTGCCAGTAGTTACCTATCTAGCTCCTACAATGAGCAGTTCTTC.

The rearrangement joins TRBV11-2 to TRBJ1-1; tentative D call: TRBD1 (5 bases). Germline-derived CDR1 and CDR2 are SGHAT and FQNNGV. The germline V and J ends were trimmed by 3 bases and 4 bases, with 12 bases remaining between them. This CDR3 has 14 amino acids. CDR3 in amino acids: CASSFGSTVTEAFF. CDR3 bases: TGTGCCAGCAGCTTCGGCTCGACAGTCACTGAAGCTTTCTTT.

The chain carries TRBV28 and TRBJ2-6; D is uncertain. Germline V gene lookup returns CDR1 MDHEN and CDR2 SYDVKM. The CDR3 extends over 16 amino acids. V lost 2 bases and J 0 bases, leaving 8 bases between the germline ends. In DNA form, the CDR3 reads TGTGCCAGCAGTTTAACCTTTGGCTCTGGGGCCAACGTCCTGACTTTC. Its protein product is CASSLTFGSGANVLTF.

The chain combines TRBV28 with TRBJ2-3; TRBD2 matches 14 bases. From germline, CDR1 is MDHEN and CDR2 SYDVKM. J was trimmed by 5 bases and V by 6 bases; bases with no gene match: 13. The CDR3 consists of 18 residues. The CDR3 here is CASSNSAGLAGGGDTQYF. Here the CDR3 DNA reads TGTGCCAGCAGCAATTCCGCTGGACTAGCGGGGGGCGGAGATACGCAGTATTTT.

The genes are TRBV6-5 and TRBJ1-2, with D uncertain. Germline CDR1 reads MNHEY; CDR2 reads SVGAGI. Trimming removed 6 bases from V and 4 bases from J, with 9 bases in between. The CDR3 totals 12 residues. The CDR3 region has the DNA TGTGCCAGCAGGGGTGTCCCCTATGGCTACACCTTC. It is translated as CASRGVPYGYTF.

In its sample, this clone was seen once. The rearrangement links TRBV10-3 to TRBJ2-1, with 9 positions matching TRBD1. CDR1 and CDR2 from the germline V gene are ENHRY and SYGVKD. The CDR3 totals 15 residues. With 2 bases clipped from V and 7 bases from J, the junction kept 6 bases outside the gene matches. Written as DNA, the CDR3 is TGTGCCATCAGTGAGACGGGACAGGGCTTAAATGAGCAGTTCTTC. Amino acid sequence: CAISETGQGLNEQFF.

The chain couples TRBV6-5 to TRBJ1-1; 7 nucleotides line up with TRBD1. The CDR3 spans 15 residues. V lost 8 bases and J lost 0; bases outside the gene matches: 9. Germline loops: CDR1 MNHEY, CDR2 SVGAGI. The CDR3 here is CASGVKGALNTEAFF. The DNA for the CDR3 is TGTGCCAGCGGGGTGAAGGGGGCCCTGAACACTGAAGCTTTCTTT.

The chain employs TRBV14 and TRBJ1-5; 8 nucleotides agree with TRBD1. Germline V gives CDR1 SGHDN, CDR2 FVKESK. The CDR3 has 18 residues. Trimming at V came to 1 base and at J to 0 bases, leaving 8 bases not matched to a gene. The DNA of the CDR3 is TGTGCCAGCAGCCAAGGGACAGGGCAACCTTATAGCAATCAGCCCCAGCATTTT. Translated, it gives CASSQGTGQPYSNQPQHF.

V and J are TRBV19 and TRBJ2-7, with D perhaps being TRBD1 or TRBD2 (5 bases each). The V end lost 5 bases, the J end lost 4 bases, and 12 bases lay between the germline ends. There are 13 residues in the CDR3. The germline CDR1 and CDR2 sequences are LNHDA and SQIVND (reference sequence). The CDR3 DNA sequence: TGTGCCAGTAGTTTAATATGGGGGTACGAGCAGTACTTC. It specifies CASSLIWGYEQYF.

V gene TRBV25-1 combines with J gene TRBJ2-5, with D unresolved. Trimming pared 4 bases from V and 0 bases from J, leaving 12 bases between. Germline V gives CDR1 MGHDK, CDR2 SYGVNS. The CDR3 covers 15 residues. CDR3 in DNA: TGTGCCAGCAGTGCCCCCTCCAGTTACCAAGAGACCCAGTACTTC. Protein product: CASSAPSSYQETQYF.

V gene TRBV7-9 combines with J gene TRBJ2-7; 9 bases are a match to TRBD1. V gave up 3 bases and J gave up 2 bases; unmatched junction bases: 5. The length of the CDR3 is 15 residues. The germline V gene encodes CDR1 SEHNR and CDR2 FQNEAQ (reference sequence). In DNA, the CDR3 is TGTGCCAGCAGCTTTGGCGGGACAGGGACCTACGAGCAGTACTTC. Translated, it gives CASSFGGTGTYEQYF.

The chain joins TRBV7-3 to TRBJ2-3; TRBD2 aligns across 10 bases. Trimming cost V 1 base and J 3 bases; bases outside gene matches: 4. CDR3 size: 16 residues. CDR1 SGHTA and CDR2 FQGTGA come from the germline V gene. In nucleotides, the CDR3 is TGTGCCAGCAGCTTAAGGGCAGCGGGAGGGACAGATACGCAGTATTTT. It encodes CASSLRAAGGTDTQYF.

The CDR3 loop reads CASSSTFDSYEQYF. DNA of the CDR3: TGTGCCAGCAGCTCCACTTTCGACAGCTACGAGCAGTACTTC. This sequence joins TRBV11-3 and TRBJ2-7, with a weak D call TRBD1 (5 bases). The ends were cut back, 4 bases at V and 3 bases at J, with 13 bases in the middle. The CDR3 is 14 amino acids. CDR1 is SGHNT and CDR2 is YENEEA in the germline V gene. The full variable domain, rest sourced from reference TRBV11-3 and TRBJ2-7, is EAGVVQSPRYKIIEKKQPVAFWCNPISGHNTLYWYLQNLGQGPELLIRYENEEAVDDSQLPKDRFSAERLKGVDSTLKIQPAELGDSAVYLCASSSTFDSYEQYFGPGTRLTVT.

This clone has a handful of counts. The V call is TRBV7-2, the J call TRBJ1-4; possible D gene TRBD1, 6 bases. Germline V gives CDR1 SGHTA, CDR2 FQGNSA. V lost 1 base and J 8 bases, leaving 14 bases between the germline ends. CDR3 length: 15 amino acids. CDR3: CASSLDGGEREKLFF. Written as DNA, the CDR3 is TGTGCCAGCAGCTTAGACGGGGGCGAGAGGGAAAAACTGTTTTTT.

The V gene is TRBV5-1, the J gene TRBJ2-5; D remains ambiguous. CDR1 and CDR2 from the germline V gene are SGHRS and YFSETQ. The CDR3 has 15 amino acids. Trimming stripped 10 bases from V and 5 bases from J, with 24 bases between. CDR3 DNA: TGCGCCTCCAACAGAGGCACATCAATGGGGGAGACCCAGTACTTC. This encodes CASNRGTSMGETQYF.

V gene TRBV2 combines with J gene TRBJ1-2; possibly TRBD1 for D (6 bases). The CDR3 is 13 residues long. V lost 4 bases and J lost 7, with 13 bases in between. Germline V gives CDR1 SNHLY, CDR2 FYNNEI. DNA of the CDR3: TGTGCCAGCAGTGTAGGGGGACGGAGTGGCTACACCTTC. This gives the protein CASSVGGRSGYTF.

This clone was counted once. V usage is TRBV4-2 and J usage is TRBJ2-3; D not certain. V shed 2 bases and J shed 0 bases, with 18 bases lying between them. Germline CDR1 LGHNA, CDR2 YNFKEQ. The CDR3 loop spans 18 amino acids. CDR3 loop: CASSQSIEGQSSTDTQYF. The CDR3 DNA is TGTGCCAGCAGCCAATCTATTGAAGGCCAGTCTAGCACAGATACGCAGTATTTT.

The rearrangement links TRBV9 to TRBJ2-2, with 15 bases that match TRBD2. The CDR3 spans 19 residues. V was clipped by 3 bases and J by 1 base; unmatched bases: 7. CDR1 SGDLS and CDR2 YYNGEE come from the germline V gene. In DNA, the CDR3 is TGTGCCAGCAGCGGGGTGGGACTAGCGGGAGGACGGAACACCGGGGAGCTGTTTTTT. It specifies CASSGVGLAGGRNTGELFF.

The chain combines TRBV15 with TRBJ2-7; tentative D call: TRBD1 (6 bases). Germline lookup yields CDR1 LNHNV and CDR2 YYDKDF (reference sequence). Trimming took 1 base from V and 0 from J, leaving 10 bases between them. The CDR3 length is 15 residues. DNA for the CDR3: TGTGCCACCAGCAGAGCCGACAGGAACTCCTACGAGCAGTACTTC. As protein: CATSRADRNSYEQYF.

The CDR3 region is CASGTGNTIYF. The CDR3 DNA reads TGTGCCAGCGGGACCGGAAACACCATATATTTT. V usage is TRBV6-5 and J usage is TRBJ1-3; possible D gene TRBD1, 5 bases. In germline, CDR1 is MNHEY, CDR2 SVGAGI. The V end was cut by 8 bases, the J end by 4 bases, with 6 bases between. The CDR3 consists of 11 residues.

V is TRBV7-7 and J is TRBJ2-3; the D is unclear. The germline V gene encodes CDR1 SSHAT and CDR2 FNYEAQ (reference sequence). The CDR3 consists of 13 residues. Deletions cut 4 bases from V and 4 bases from J, with 9 bases between. The CDR3 region is CASSYSAADTQYF. In DNA, the CDR3 is TGTGCCAGCAGCTATTCGGCGGCAGATACGCAGTATTTT.

This chain links TRBV5-1 with TRBJ2-7; perhaps TRBD2 as D (5 bases). Germline values: CDR1 SGHRS, CDR2 YFSETQ. V lost 4 bases to trimming and J lost 4 bases, with 12 bases between them. The CDR3 covers 13 residues. CDR3 in DNA: TGCGCCAGCAGCGCGCCATCGGGGTACGAGCAGTACTTC. Translating it yields CASSAPSGYEQYF.

J is TRBJ1-1 and V is TRBV7-9; no reliable D call. Germline CDR1 is SEHNR and CDR2 is FQNEAQ (reference sequence). V was cut by 4 bases and J by 4 bases, with 13 bases left in between. This CDR3 is 14 amino acids long. The CDR3 bases are TGTGCCAGCAGCTCTGAAATTTCGGGCACTGAAGCTTTCTTT. Protein product: CASSSEISGTEAFF.

The rearrangement uses TRBV6-1 and TRBJ1-4; D perhaps matches TRBD1 (6 bases). The germline CDR1 and CDR2 sequences are MNHNS and SASEGT. V lost 2 bases, J lost 3 bases, and 16 bases lay in between. The CDR3 totals 17 residues. The CDR3 reads CASSEMGAVMANEKLFF. CDR3 nucleotides: TGTGCCAGCAGTGAAATGGGGGCGGTCATGGCTAATGAAAAACTGTTTTTT.

This rearrangement joins TRBV9 to TRBJ2-3; TRBD2 agrees at 16 bases. CDR3 length equals 18 residues. Germline CDR1 SGDLS, CDR2 YYNGEE. V shed 4 bases, J shed 5 bases, and the junction held 10 bases outside the gene matches. Written as DNA, the CDR3 is TGTGCCAGCAGCACGTCCGGGACTAGCGGGGGGGCACGAGATACGCAGTATTTT. Its translation is CASSTSGTSGGARDTQYF.

The genes are TRBV19 and TRBJ1-2, with D perhaps TRBD1 (5 bases). CDR1 and CDR2 (germline): LNHDA, SQIVND (reference sequence). Trimming pared 3 bases from V and 4 bases from J, leaving 18 bases between. CDR3 length equals 16 residues. The CDR3 DNA follows: TGTGCCAGTAGTATGGATCGGGGACGGTCCTTCTATGGCTACACCTTC. Residues: CASSMDRGRSFYGYTF.

This chain connects TRBV7-9 to TRBJ2-2; D is unresolved. In germline, CDR1 is SEHNR, CDR2 FQNEAQ (reference sequence). CDR3 length: 15 residues. The V and J ends lost 5 bases and 3 bases respectively, with 13 bases between them. CDR3 coding DNA: TGTGCCAGCAGCCTCCGCAGGAGTGACACCGGGGAGCTGTTTTTT. This encodes CASSLRRSDTGELFF.

The chain is built from TRBV11-2 and TRBJ1-2; TRBD1 aligns across 7 bases. CDR1 and CDR2 from the germline V gene are SGHAT and FQNNGV. Trimming took 0 bases from V and 6 from J; bases not matched to a gene: 13. The CDR3 contains 17 residues. The CDR3 DNA sequence: TGTGCCAGCAGCTTAGATACGGGCGAGGGGGCCCATAATGGCTACACCTTC. Its translation is CASSLDTGEGAHNGYTF.

The CDR3 DNA reads TGCGCCAGCAGTCGACTAGCGGGGGGCGCGGAGACCCAGTACTTC. Its translation is CASSRLAGGAETQYF. The chain carries TRBV10-2 and TRBJ2-5; TRBD2 matches 13 bases. The CDR3 totals 15 residues. V lost 5 bases, J lost 5 bases, and 5 bases stayed unmatched. Germline CDR1 reads WSHSY; CDR2 reads SAAADI.

In its sample, this clone was seen a few times. This chain links TRBV18 with TRBJ1-2; TRBD1 matches 7 bases. The CDR3 is 13 residues long. Germline trimming cut 6 bases from V and 7 bases from J; bases unmatched to any gene: 8. The germline V gene has CDR1 KGHSH and CDR2 LQKENI. The CDR3 loop reads CASSFDRAGGYTF. CDR3 coding DNA: TGTGCCAGCTCGTTCGACAGGGCTGGTGGCTACACCTTC.